Listed below are T cell receptor beta chains from one sample, sequenced in a study of Ad26.COV2.S vaccination and SARS-CoV-2 variants. Generated by immunoSEQ multiplex PCR, the TCRdb table keeps only in-frame clones and is missing some. The sample records 400,000 to 450,000 clones, about 90% being singletons. The sequencing here drew on peripheral blood, taken in a trial of Ad26.COV2.S vaccine versus placebo. Source of these receptors: a person aged 18-65 years who received the Ad26.COV2.S COVID-19 vaccine or a placebo. Both conserved end residues are part of each CDR3. D genes are given only for firm matches. Size is omitted from some rows. Given values are once, few, many or a class for expanded clones.

>TRBV5-1|NA|TRBD1|TRBJ2-2
TGCGCCAGCAGCCTACAGGGACAGTCGATGAACACCGGGGAGCTGTTTTTT
CASSLQGQSMNTGELFF
>TRBV5-6|NA|NA|TRBJ1-1
TGTGCCAGCAGCTTGGGCGGCAACACTGAAGCTTTCTTT
CASSLGGNTEAFF
>TRBV14|NA|NA|TRBJ2-1
TGTGCCAGCAGCCAAGATCTCCGCTTGAGGTACAATGAGCAGTTCTTC
CASSQDLRLRYNEQFF
>TRBV27|NA|NA|TRBJ1-1
TGTGCCAGCAGTTTTATTCAGGGGACGGACACTGAAGCTTTCTTT
CASSFIQGTDTEAFF
>TRBV5-1|NA|NA|TRBJ2-1
TGCGCCAGCAGCTTACTGAGCGGAATCTACAATGAGCAGTTCTTC
CASSLLSGIYNEQFF
>TRBV12-3/TRBV12-4|NA|NA|TRBJ2-7
TGTGCCAGCAGCCGTGACACGGAGCAGTACTTC
CASSRDTEQYF
>TRBV27|NA|NA|TRBJ1-4
TGTGCCAGCAGTCCCCCAGGGGAAATTAATGAAAAACTGTTTTTT
CASSPPGEINEKLFF
>TRBV27|NA|TRBD1|TRBJ2-7
TGTGCCAGCAGTTGGGGACAGGCGCTCTCCTACGAGCAGTACTTC
CASSWGQALSYEQYF
>TRBV9|NA|NA|TRBJ1-5
TGTGCCAGCAGCGTAGCGGGCCTAGATCAGCCCCAGCATTTT
CASSVAGLDQPQHF
>TRBV4-2|NA|NA|TRBJ1-1
TGTGCCAGCAAACACGGGGGGGGAACTGAAGCTTTCTTT
CASKHGGGTEAFF
>TRBV13|NA|NA|TRBJ1-4
TGTGCCAGCAGCCCCCACTCGAAGGAAAAACTGTTTTTT
CASSPHSKEKLFF
>TRBV4-2|NA|NA|TRBJ1-4
TGTGCCAGCAGCCAAGGTTCGGGAACCACCATCCTCGTTGAAAAACTGTTTTTT
CASSQGSGTTILVEKLFF
>TRBV11-2|NA|TRBD2|TRBJ2-3
TGTGCCAGCACCCGACGCCTGGGGGCGGGAGGAAGCACAGATACGCAGTATTTT
CASTRRLGAGGSTDTQYF
>TRBV6-2/TRBV6-3|NA|TRBD2|TRBJ2-1
TGTGCCAGCAGTTACTCGAGAAGCGGGGGGGCCAATGAGCAGTTCTTC
CASSYSRSGGANEQFF
>TRBV3-1/TRBV3-2|NA|NA|TRBJ1-1
TGTGCCAGCAGCCAAGTAGACAGTCTCGCTGAAGCTTTCTTT
CASSQVDSLAEAFF
>TRBV5-1|NA|NA|TRBJ2-2
TGCGCCAGCAGCTTGGACAGGAACACCGGGGAGCTGTTTTTT
CASSLDRNTGELFF
>TRBV7-6|NA|TRBD2|TRBJ2-5
TGTGCCAGCAGCCCCCGCGGGGGGTCGCTCCAAGAGACCCAGTACTTC
CASSPRGGSLQETQYF
>TRBV7-2|NA|NA|TRBJ2-1
TGTGCCAGCAGCCGCCCCCCCACGGGGAGATGGGACAATGAGCAGTTCTTC
CASSRPPTGRWDNEQFF
>TRBV18|few|NA|TRBJ2-7
TGTGCCAGCTCACCCCGGGGCTACGAGCAGTACTTC
CASSPRGYEQYF
>TRBV9|NA|NA|TRBJ2-7
TGTGCCAGCAGCCCCGCACGGGGTTACGAGCAGTACTTC
CASSPARGYEQYF
>TRBV3-1/TRBV3-2|NA|NA|TRBJ1-3
TGTGCCAGCAGCCAAGATTGCGCGGCAAGCTCTGGAAACACCATATATTTT
CASSQDCAASSGNTIYF
>TRBV7-2|NA|NA|TRBJ2-5
TGTGCCAGCAGCGGGGGCCACAGGGTCGTTCCCGGGGAGACCCAGTACTTC
CASSGGHRVVPGETQYF
>TRBV6-5|once|NA|TRBJ1-3
TGTGCCAGCAGTTACTCCTCGGGACTTTGGGACACCATATATTTT
CASSYSSGLWDTIYF
>TRBV10-3|NA|NA|TRBJ1-2
TGTGCCATCAGTGAAGCCCCGGCGATGGATGGCTACACCTTC
CAISEAPAMDGYTF
>TRBV11-2|NA|NA|TRBJ2-7
TGTGCCAGCAGCTTAAATTTGGCCGATCCAACACCCTACGAGCAGTACTTC
CASSLNLADPTPYEQYF
>TRBV24-1|NA|NA|TRBJ2-1
TGTGCCACCAGTGATTCCGGGGCAGGATCGAAGTATGGCAATGAGCAGTTCTTC
CATSDSGAGSKYGNEQFF
>TRBV24-1|NA|TRBD1|TRBJ1-2
TGTGCCACCAGTGACCATCCGGGACAGGGATCCGTTGACTATGGCTACACCTTC
CATSDHPGQGSVDYGYTF
>TRBV6-6|NA|TRBD1|TRBJ2-4
TGTGCCAGCCTTAGTGAGAACCGGGACAGTAAAAACATTCAGTACTTC
CASLSENRDSKNIQYF
>TRBV6-5|NA|NA|TRBJ2-7
TGTGCCAGCAGTTACGACAGGACCTCCTACGAGCAGTACTTC
CASSYDRTSYEQYF
>TRBV7-6|NA|TRBD1|TRBJ1-2
TGTGCCAGCAGCTTAGCTGTGACAGGGTATGGCTACACCTTC
CASSLAVTGYGYTF
>TRBV6-1|few|TRBD1|TRBJ1-1
TGTGCCAGCAGGGAAGACAGGGGATCGACTGAAGCTTTCTTT
CASREDRGSTEAFF
>TRBV5-4|few|NA|TRBJ2-2
TGTGCCAGCAGCTTGGTTGGACAAGTCGGGGAGCTGTTTTTT
CASSLVGQVGELFF
>TRBV4-1|NA|TRBD1|TRBJ1-5
TGCGCCAGCAGCGTCGTTCCGAGGACAGGGGGCAACCAGCCCCAGCATTTT
CASSVVPRTGGNQPQHF
>TRBV9|once|NA|TRBJ1-1
TGTGCCAGCAGCCGGACAGTAGGGGACACTGAAGCTTTCTTT
CASSRTVGDTEAFF
>TRBV12-3/TRBV12-4|NA|TRBD1|TRBJ1-5
TGTGCCAGCAGTGACAGGGATCAGCCCCAGCATTTT
CASSDRDQPQHF
>TRBV7-2|NA|NA|TRBJ1-5
TGTGCCAGCAGCTTATGGGGGCAGCCCCAGCATTTT
CASSLWGQPQHF
>TRBV7-7|NA|TRBD1|TRBJ1-1
TGTGCCAGCAGCCCCTGGACAGGGGGCATCACTGAAGCTTTCTTT
CASSPWTGGITEAFF
>TRBV9|NA|NA|TRBJ1-5
TGTGCCAGCAGTCGGGACCCCTCAAGCAATCAGCCCCAGCATTTT
CASSRDPSSNQPQHF
>TRBV13|NA|NA|TRBJ2-1
TGTGCCAGCAAGGACAGTTCTTACAATGAGCAGTTCTTC
CASKDSSYNEQFF
>TRBV12-3/TRBV12-4|NA|NA|TRBJ2-5
TGTGCCATTGCATGGGGAAGGGAGACCCAGTACTTC
CAIAWGRETQYF
>TRBV9|NA|NA|TRBJ2-3
TGTGCCAGCAGCGTACTTCAGGGGAGCACAGATACGCAGTATTTT
CASSVLQGSTDTQYF
>TRBV3-1/TRBV3-2|once|TRBD2|TRBJ2-1
TGTGCCAGCAGCCCAACTAGCGGGGGGGCCGGGGAGCAGTTCTTC
CASSPTSGGAGEQFF
>TRBV30|NA|TRBD1|TRBJ1-1
TGTGCCTGGAGTCCCCAAGGGACAGAGCCCCCTGAAGCTTTCTTT
CAWSPQGTEPPEAFF
>TRBV15|NA|TRBD1|TRBJ2-7
TGTGCCACCAGCAGAACCCGACAGGGATCCTACGAGCAGTACTTC
CATSRTRQGSYEQYF
>TRBV11-2|NA|NA|TRBJ2-3
TGTGCCAGCAGCTTAGATTGGCGGGGACCCACAGATACGCAGTATTTT
CASSLDWRGPTDTQYF
>TRBV5-1|once|NA|TRBJ1-1
TGCGCCAGCAGCTTGAATGTCCCTAACACTGAAGCTTTCTTT
CASSLNVPNTEAFF
>TRBV3-1/TRBV3-2|NA|NA|TRBJ1-1
TGTGCCAGCAGCCATGCCTTGCGAGTGTGTGAAGCTTTCTTT
CASSHALRVCEAFF
>TRBV3-1/TRBV3-2|NA|NA|TRBJ2-3
TGTGCCAGCAGCCAAGTTTCTGATACGCAGTATTTT
CASSQVSDTQYF
>TRBV3-1/TRBV3-2|NA|NA|TRBJ2-5
TGTGCCAGCAGCCAGCTGGGGTGGGTCGAGACCCAGTACTTC
CASSQLGWVETQYF
>TRBV7-2|NA|NA|TRBJ2-2
TGTGCCAGCAGCTTAGTTGTGGGTCCGAACACCGGGGAGCTGTTTTTT
CASSLVVGPNTGELFF